Included here is one TCR beta chain sequence, with context. The antigen is unknown. The entry originates in a study of shared clonotypes between healthy human individuals. J lost 1 base, V lost 5 bases, and 7 bases had no gene match. This CDR3 is 16 amino acids long. Germline CDR1 reads SGHAT; CDR2 reads FQDESV (reference sequence). Regarding the study as a whole: Shared across a few donors were 5% to 6% of the naive CD4 clonotypes. Rarefaction showed that sequencing of sorted subsets was incomplete (despite large depth).

Using 200 ng DNA, approximately 27,000 T cell genomes, the sorted-subset replicate PCRs were run. Sequenced by immunoSEQ multiplex PCR; TCRdb stores in-frame clones only, minus some. The sample holds 1.6 million or so clones, roughly 98.5% seen once. The chain uses TRBV11-1 and TRBJ2-5; 10 nucleotides align to TRBD2. Sequences were obtained from naive CD4+ T cells sorted from blood. Indicated subset: CD45RA+ positively selected. The receptor was derived from a man younger than 40 in good health. As DNA, the CDR3 is TGTGCCAGCAGCCCGAGGGCTAGCGGGAGCCAAGAGACCCAGTACTTC. This sequence encodes CASSPRASGSQETQYF.